Following are 18 T cell receptor beta chains from one sample sequenced in a study of response to subunit inactivated influenza vaccine. TCRdb independently ran MiXCR on the RT-PCR reads; one entry per CDR3 protein. The sample has around 650,000 distinct CDR3 sequences; around 16% are singletons. This sample comprised PBMCs from blood, obtained 12 days after vaccination. These receptors were obtained from a man aged 50-59 years who received an inactivated influenza vaccine.

This clonotype was picked up a small number of times. The chain couples TRBV3-1 to TRBJ2-4; D gene uncertain. The CDR3 is made up of 13 amino acids. V dropped 0 bases and J dropped 13 bases, with 13 bases sitting between them. In germline, CDR1 is LGHDT, CDR2 YNNKEL (reference sequence). As DNA, the CDR3 is TGTGCCAGCAGCCAAGATGATCGGGCCAACCAGTACTTC. Translation: CASSQDDRANQYF.

This clonotype was seen ten or more times. This clone may be a read error of a much larger clone one base away. The chain joins TRBV12-3 or TRBV12-4 to TRBJ2-5; TRBD1 agrees at 7 bases. This CDR3 contains 14 residues. Germline trimming cut 6 bases from V and 0 bases from J; bases unmatched to any gene: 4. The CDR3: CASSRGQHQETQYF. The CDR3 DNA sequence: TGTGCCAGCAGCCGGGGACAGCACCAAGAGACCCAGTACTTC.

This clonotype was seen a few times. V usage is TRBV9 and J usage is TRBJ2-6; tentatively, D is TRBD1 or TRBD2 (6 bases each). Germline values: CDR1 SGDLS, CDR2 YYNGEE. Trimming left V 4 bases short and J 0 bases short, with 20 bases between. The CDR3 has 19 amino acids. CDR3 nucleotides: TGTGCCAGCAGCCCTCGACAGGTGGGACTTCTCTCTGGGGCCAACGTCCTGACTTTC. It encodes CASSPRQVGLLSGANVLTF.

The sample holds a few counts of this clonotype. The chain joins TRBV12-3 or TRBV12-4 to TRBJ1-2, with 12 bases lining up with TRBD1. V shed 6 bases, J shed 7 bases, and the junction held 9 bases outside the gene matches. The length of the CDR3 is 15 residues. DNA of the CDR3: TGTGCCAGCAGGAGACCGGGACAGGGGGCCGGTGGCTACACCTTC. Translation: CASRRPGQGAGGYTF.

There are a few counts of this clonotype. The chain carries TRBV7-9 and TRBJ1-5; D uncertain. Trimming removed 7 bases from V and 5 bases from J, with 9 bases in between. Germline V gene sequence: CDR1 SEHNR, CDR2 FQNEAQ (reference sequence). The CDR3 length is 12 residues. The CDR3 nucleotides read TGTGCCAGCAAGGAAGGAGATCAGCCCCAGCATTTT. Translation gives CASKEGDQPQHF.

V gene TRBV5-1 combines with J gene TRBJ2-2; unclear D gene. V was cut by 5 bases and J by 6 bases, with 17 bases left in between. The length of the CDR3 is 15 residues. Germline V lookup: CDR1 SGHRS, CDR2 YFSETQ. As DNA, the CDR3 is TGCGCCAGCAGGCTTAGGACCGATGGAGCCGGGGAGCTGTTTTTT. This gives the protein CASRLRTDGAGELFF.

This clonotype occurred a few times. The chain links TRBV3-1 to TRBJ2-5; 8 bases fit TRBD2. The CDR3 consists of 16 residues. The ends lost 4 bases at V and 1 base at J; junction bases unmatched: 8. Germline V gene sequence: CDR1 LGHDT, CDR2 YNNKEL (reference sequence). CDR3 coding DNA: TGTGCCAGCAGCCCCTGGGAGCGGGGGATCCAAGAGACCCAGTACTTC. This translates into CASSPWERGIQETQYF.

The rearrangement links TRBV25-1 to TRBJ2-1; perhaps TRBD2 as D (5 bases). Germline V gives CDR1 MGHDK, CDR2 SYGVNS. The CDR3 is 11 residues long. V lost 6 bases to trimming and J lost 9 bases, with 9 bases between them. CDR3 DNA sequence: TGTGCCAGCAGAAACCGGGGTGAGCAGTTCTTC. It codes for CASRNRGEQFF.

The V and J genes are TRBV7-2 and TRBJ2-3, with 15 bases aligning to TRBD2. Germline trimming cut 5 bases from V and 5 bases from J; bases unmatched to any gene: 5. Per germline, CDR1 SGHTA and CDR2 FQGNSA. The CDR3 consists of 16 residues. The CDR3 sequence is CASSRTSGGAVDTQYF. The CDR3 nucleotides are TGTGCCAGCAGCCGGACTAGCGGGGGGGCGGTAGATACGCAGTATTTT.

This chain connects TRBV28 to TRBJ2-3, with a possible D match to TRBD2 (5 bases). Germline V gives CDR1 MDHEN, CDR2 SYDVKM. V was cut by 5 bases and J by 4 bases, with 13 bases left in between. The CDR3 spans 14 residues. The CDR3 coding sequence is TGTGCCAGCAGTCTAGCCAGACATCCAGATACGCAGTATTTT. It is translated as CASSLARHPDTQYF.

A few counts support this clonotype. The chain employs TRBV29-1 and TRBJ2-3; D is ambiguous. Trimming pared 3 bases from V and 6 bases from J, leaving 13 bases between. The CDR3 is made up of 13 amino acids. The V gene's germline CDR1 is SQVTM and CDR2 ANQGSEA. CDR3 in amino acids: CSVEQQTGDTQYF. The CDR3 DNA reads TGCAGCGTTGAGCAGCAGACGGGCGATACGCAGTATTTT.

Only a few counts were recorded for this clonotype. The chain has TRBV18 and TRBJ2-7; TRBD2 matches 7 bases. The CDR3 loop spans 16 amino acids. CDR1 and CDR2 from the germline V gene are KGHSH and LQKENI. Trimming at V came to 6 bases and at J to 6 bases, leaving 17 bases not matched to a gene. CDR3 protein: CASSGALGRVLSEQYF. CDR3 nucleotides: TGTGCCAGCTCGGGCGCACTGGGGAGGGTGCTCTCCGAGCAGTACTTC.

The chain joins TRBV2 to TRBJ2-7; 11 bases map to TRBD2. V was pared by 4 bases and J by 6 bases, with 5 bases of the junction left unmatched. The CDR3 runs 14 residues. CDR1 is SNHLY and CDR2 is FYNNEI in the germline V gene. CDR3 loop: CASSVELAGAEQYF. The CDR3 region has the DNA TGTGCCAGCAGTGTCGAACTAGCGGGGGCCGAGCAGTACTTC.

The chain joins TRBV12-3 or TRBV12-4 to TRBJ1-5, with unresolved D. Trimming removed 5 bases from V and 3 bases from J, with 11 bases in between. The CDR3 contains 14 residues. Written as DNA, the CDR3 is TGTGCCAGCAGTCCGGGGTCCTTCAATCAGCCCCAGCATTTT. This sequence encodes CASSPGSFNQPQHF.

This clonotype was recorded a few times. In nucleotides, the CDR3 is TGCAGCGTCCGCACAGGGCGGCGCGAAAAACTGTTTTTT. Its translation is CSVRTGRREKLFF. The rearrangement joins TRBV29-1 to TRBJ1-4, with TRBD1 as a possible D gene (6 bases). The germline V gene encodes CDR1 SQVTM and CDR2 ANQGSEA. The CDR3 has 13 residues. V lost 6 bases and J 8 bases, leaving 16 bases between the germline ends.

This clonotype was seen more than once but under ten times. The chain employs TRBV11-2 and TRBJ2-1, with 13 bases lining up with TRBD2. This CDR3 has 14 amino acids. Germline assignment: CDR1 SGHAT and CDR2 FQNNGV. V lost 5 bases, J lost 9 bases, and 4 bases stayed unmatched. The CDR3 nucleotides are TGTGCCAGCAGCACTAGCGGGGGGGCCGGTGAGCAGTTCTTC. Residues: CASSTSGGAGEQFF.

This clonotype was recorded at least ten times. This rearrangement joins TRBV3-1 to TRBJ1-6; D is ambiguous. The CDR3 covers 13 residues. Trimming pared 1 base from V and 7 bases from J, leaving 5 bases between. The germline V gene encodes CDR1 LGHDT and CDR2 YNNKEL (reference sequence). Here the CDR3 DNA reads TGTGCCAGCAGCCAAGGATCCAATTCACCCCTCCACTTT. It yields the protein CASSQGSNSPLHF.

This clonotype appeared a few times. The V and J genes are TRBV3-1 and TRBJ2-7; D unclear. Trimming took off 0 bases at V and 0 bases at J, with 12 bases between the two ends. Germline-derived CDR1 and CDR2 are LGHDT and YNNKEL (reference sequence). This CDR3 spans 16 amino acids. This chain's CDR3 is CASSQDSHSFSYEQYF. CDR3 sequence (DNA): TGTGCCAGCAGCCAAGACTCCCACAGTTTCTCCTACGAGCAGTACTTC.